These 17 T cell receptor beta chains originate from one sample sequenced in a study of CD8+ T cells in alopecia areata. Following extraction, RNA underwent reverse transcription to cDNA, which served as the sequencing template. Assay used: immunoSEQ multiplex PCR; TCRdb lists only in-frame clones, some missing. Here the sample spans more than 95,000 clones, around 48% being singletons. The sample comprised NKG2D-low CD8+ T cells sorted from blood. Receptors originate from a human donor with alopecia areata.

The rearrangement uses TRBV5-1 and TRBJ2-7, with no clear D. The CDR3 has 14 residues. The germline V gene encodes CDR1 SGHRS and CDR2 YFSETQ. Trimming removed 1 base at V and 3 bases at J, with 11 bases between. The CDR3 sequence is CASSLISADYEQYF. The CDR3 nucleotides read TGCGCCAGCAGCTTGATATCGGCGGACTACGAGCAGTACTTC.

This rearrangement joins TRBV6-5 to TRBJ2-5; 8 bases agree with TRBD1. With 6 bases clipped from V and 5 bases from J, the junction kept 8 bases outside the gene matches. This CDR3 has 14 residues. Germline V CDR1 and CDR2: MNHEY, SVGAGI. The CDR3 bases are TGTGCCAGCAGCGTCCAGGGGGCACGGGAGACCCAGTACTTC. Translation: CASSVQGARETQYF.

This sequence joins TRBV7-7 and TRBJ2-5, with D perhaps matching TRBD1 or TRBD2 (5 bases each). Germline V gene sequence: CDR1 SSHAT, CDR2 FNYEAQ (reference sequence). This CDR3 is 12 amino acids long. This chain's CDR3 is CATGTRGETQYF. CDR3 bases: TGTGCTACCGGGACCCGAGGGGAGACCCAGTACTTC.

V gene TRBV28 combines with J gene TRBJ2-7; perhaps TRBD2 as D (6 bases). From germline, CDR1 is MDHEN and CDR2 SYDVKM. Trimming took off 4 bases at V and 0 bases at J, with 19 bases between the two ends. The CDR3 extends over 17 amino acids. CDR3 nucleotides: TGTGCCAGCAGTTCCTCGGGACTCCTTCCCCTCTCCTACGAGCAGTACTTC. Amino acids: CASSSSGLLPLSYEQYF.

This clone was counted between two and nine times. V usage is TRBV28 and J usage is TRBJ1-2; D may be TRBD1 (6 bases). V was trimmed by 5 bases and J by 3 bases, leaving 13 bases between them. This CDR3 is 14 amino acids long. Germline V gene lookup returns CDR1 MDHEN and CDR2 SYDVKM. The CDR3 is CASSPGTSDYGYTF. CDR3 coding DNA: TGTGCCAGCAGTCCCGGGACAAGCGACTATGGCTACACCTTC.

Comments on this clone: The same CDR3 can be traced to other DNA sequences in this sample. This chain uses TRBV30 with TRBJ2-1, with D unclear. The CDR3 consists of 10 residues. Germline loops: CDR1 GTSNPN, CDR2 SVGIG (reference sequence). V was shortened by 0 bases and J by 10 bases, with 4 bases between the two germline ends. DNA for the CDR3: TGTGCCTGGAGTGTGAGCGAGCAGTTCTTC. Its translation: CAWSVSEQFF.

V usage is TRBV29-1 and J usage is TRBJ1-1; D not resolved. Trimming removed 6 bases at V and 0 bases at J, with 14 bases between. The CDR3 has 14 amino acids. Looked up from germline, CDR1 is SQVTM and CDR2 is ANQGSEA. Written as DNA, the CDR3 is TGCAGCGTCCCCGGGGTAGGAATGAACACTGAAGCTTTCTTT. Protein: CSVPGVGMNTEAFF.

The gene calls are TRBV6-1 and TRBJ1-5; TRBD1 might be the D (5 bases). V was cut by 0 bases and J by 4 bases, with 10 bases left in between. The CDR3 sequence is 15 residues long. Germline V lookup: CDR1 MNHNS, CDR2 SASEGT. CDR3 coding DNA: TGTGCCAGCAGTGAAGCGGAGGGGACGAATCAGCCCCAGCATTTT. Encoded protein: CASSEAEGTNQPQHF.

V gene TRBV4-1 combines with J gene TRBJ2-7; 7 bases agree with TRBD1. Germline V gene data show CDR1 as MGHRA and CDR2 as YSYEKL. This CDR3 is 15 amino acids long. After removal of 3 bases from V and 0 bases from J, the junction contained 5 bases not matched to a gene. CDR3 coding DNA: TGCGCCAGCAGCCATAAGGGACAGAGCTCCTACGAGCAGTACTTC. It specifies CASSHKGQSSYEQYF.

The V gene is TRBV29-1, the J gene TRBJ2-3; 8 nucleotides line up with TRBD1. The ends lost 2 bases at V and 0 bases at J; junction bases unmatched: 1. CDR1 is SQVTM and CDR2 is ANQGSEA in the germline V gene. The CDR3 spans 14 residues. CDR3 in amino acids: CSVENRGSTDTQYF. CDR3 in DNA: TGCAGCGTTGAAAACAGGGGGAGCACAGATACGCAGTATTTT.

This sequence joins TRBV4-1 and TRBJ2-2; D remains unclear. Trimming removed 3 bases at V and 3 bases at J, with 5 bases between. The CDR3 runs 13 residues. Germline-derived CDR1 and CDR2 are MGHRA and YSYEKL. CDR3 nucleotides: TGCGCCAGCAGCCAGGTCTACACCGGGGAGCTGTTTTTT. It specifies CASSQVYTGELFF.

This clone was picked up a small number of times. This chain connects TRBV29-1 to TRBJ1-2; D possibly corresponds to TRBD1 (6 bases). Looked up from germline, CDR1 is SQVTM and CDR2 is ANQGSEA. The CDR3 contains 13 residues. Trimming pared 5 bases from V and 1 base from J, leaving 11 bases between. CDR3 sequence: CSVPNRDNYGYTF. CDR3 DNA: TGCAGCGTTCCCAACAGGGATAACTATGGCTACACCTTC.

This sequence joins TRBV5-1 and TRBJ2-1; the match to TRBD2 covers 7 bases. From germline, CDR1 is SGHRS and CDR2 YFSETQ. This CDR3 region has 14 residues. V gave up 4 bases and J gave up 2 bases; unmatched junction bases: 3. The DNA for the CDR3 is TGCGCCAGCAGCCAAACTAGCGCCTACAATGAGCAGTTCTTC. Translation: CASSQTSAYNEQFF.

This chain links TRBV19 with TRBJ1-1; D gene uncertain. The V gene's germline CDR1 is LNHDA and CDR2 SQIVND (reference sequence). The CDR3 is 11 amino acids. V lost 9 bases and J 4 bases, leaving 9 bases between the germline ends. This CDR3 is CASGLGTEAFF. The CDR3 DNA is TGTGCCAGCGGGTTAGGCACTGAAGCTTTCTTT.

This clone was seen a handful of times. This sequence joins TRBV29-1 and TRBJ1-2; maybe TRBD1 (6 bases). CDR1 and CDR2 from the germline V gene are SQVTM and ANQGSEA. Between the trimmed V and J ends, which lost 6 bases and 1 base, there was a span of 12 bases. The CDR3 spans 13 residues. The CDR3 nucleotides read TGCAGCGTAAGGACAGACAATAACTATGGCTACACCTTC. Its protein product is CSVRTDNNYGYTF. The full variable domain, with the rest looked up from reference TRBV29-1 and TRBJ1-2, is SAVISQKPSRDICQRGTSLTIQCQVDSQVTMMFWYRQQPGQSLTLIATANQGSEATYESGFVIDKFPISRPNLTFSTLTVSNMSPEDSSIYLCSVRTDNNYGYTFGSGTRLTVV.

The V and J genes are TRBV5-6 and TRBJ2-2, with D hard to call. Trimming took off 4 bases at V and 6 bases at J, with 10 bases between the two ends. Germline lookup yields CDR1 SGHDT and CDR2 YYEEEE. The CDR3 consists of 13 residues. The CDR3 sequence: CASSLSIAGELFF. The CDR3 DNA reads as TGTGCCAGCAGCCTATCAATTGCCGGGGAGCTGTTTTTT.

The V and J genes are TRBV6-1 and TRBJ1-1; D gene ambiguous. CDR1 and CDR2 from the germline V gene are MNHNS and SASEGT. The CDR3 sequence is 13 residues long. The V and J ends lost 5 bases and 4 bases respectively, with 11 bases between them. The CDR3 spells CASSLEDRTEAFF. The DNA for the CDR3 is TGTGCCAGCAGTTTAGAGGACCGCACTGAAGCTTTCTTT.